The 20 T cell receptor beta chains below all came from one sample that was sequenced in a study of blood T cells in healthy people across ages (dated by TCRdb to about 2015). The library was generated by 5' RACE. The sequencer listed for this sample is Illumina HiSeq 2500. A second about 7 to 11 cycle PCR used a sample-barcoded 5' primer and a J-beta primer mix. TCRdb trimmed public reads at Q25 via fastp, called clones via MiXCR and kept in-frame beta chains. Every CDR3 protein is listed once, alongside the most common genes and DNA of its rows. Present in this sample are some 1.7 million distinct CDR3 sequences, roughly 28% of which were seen just once. Less than 9.5% of the sample is held by the ten biggest clonotypes. Sequencing was done on a sample of blood. The receptors were sampled from a woman younger than 45 in good health.

This chain uses TRBV28 with TRBJ1-2; no definite D call. The CDR3 has 14 amino acids. Germline V CDR1 and CDR2: MDHEN, SYDVKM. V shed 5 bases and J shed 6 bases, with 16 bases lying between them. CDR3 sequence: CASSLEPVSHGYTF. The CDR3 coding sequence is TGTGCCAGCAGTCTAGAGCCAGTATCCCATGGCTACACCTTC.

J is TRBJ1-1 and V is TRBV28; D not resolved. This CDR3 has 12 residues. Germline V gives CDR1 MDHEN, CDR2 SYDVKM. The V end was cut by 6 bases, the J end by 4 bases, with 9 bases between. CDR3: CASRVWGTEAFF. The CDR3 DNA sequence: TGTGCCAGCAGGGTTTGGGGCACTGAAGCTTTCTTT.

The chain uses TRBV7-9 and TRBJ1-2; 8 nucleotides line up with TRBD1. The CDR3 covers 11 residues. Germline CDR1 SEHNR, CDR2 FQNEAQ (reference sequence). V was clipped by 5 bases and J by 11 bases; unmatched bases: 4. This CDR3 is CASSPDRVYTF. CDR3 DNA sequence: TGTGCCAGCAGCCCGGACAGGGTGTACACCTTC.

This clonotype has a handful of counts. The V and J genes are TRBV20-1 and TRBJ2-5; 10 nucleotides align to TRBD2. Near its end, the DNA agrees better with TRBJ2-7, so the J call may be wrong. The CDR3 has 14 amino acids. CDR1 and CDR2 (germline): DFQATT, SNEGSKA (reference sequence). CDR3 amino acids: CSVRRLAGVPEQYF. CDR3 nucleotides: TGCAGTGTAAGACGGCTAGCGGGAGTTCCCGAGCAGTACTTC.

This clonotype turned up a few times. The chain joins TRBV14 to TRBJ2-6; D perhaps matches TRBD1 (6 bases). V was pared by 3 bases and J by 10 bases, with 7 bases between. CDR3 length equals 12 residues. The germline V gene encodes CDR1 SGHDN and CDR2 FVKESK. The CDR3 DNA reads as TGTGCCAGCAGCCACGACAGGAACGTCCTGACTTTC. Its translation: CASSHDRNVLTF.

This clonotype showed up just a few times. This rearrangement joins TRBV29-1 to TRBJ1-2, with D unresolved. The V gene's germline CDR1 is SQVTM and CDR2 ANQGSEA. Trimming shortened V by 4 bases and J by 8 bases, and 20 bases separated the two germline ends. This CDR3 region has 14 residues. The CDR3 is CSVVIEVSSTGYTF. The CDR3 DNA reads as TGCAGCGTTGTAATCGAGGTTTCCTCTACCGGCTACACCTTC.

A note on this clonotype: An end of the junction does not agree with germline; a read error may underlie this. The V call is TRBV12-3 or TRBV12-4, the J call TRBJ1-5, with no clear D. The CDR3 length is 13 residues. CDR3 loop: CASSLTGNQPQQF. The CDR3 DNA follows: TGTGCCAGCAGTTTAACGGGAAATCAGCCCCAGCAGTTT.

This chain connects TRBV20-1 to TRBJ2-3; D gene unclear. V lost 0 bases and J 3 bases, leaving 7 bases between the germline ends. Per germline, CDR1 DFQATT and CDR2 SNEGSKA (reference sequence). The CDR3 runs 13 residues. The CDR3 region is CSARDQETDTQYF. The CDR3 nucleotides are TGCAGTGCTAGAGATCAGGAAACAGATACGCAGTATTTT.

This clonotype was counted only a few times. V gene TRBV3-1 combines with J gene TRBJ1-4, with D possibly being TRBD1 (6 bases). Deletions cut 3 bases from V and 4 bases from J, with 9 bases between. The CDR3 sequence is 14 residues long. Germline V CDR1 and CDR2: LGHDT, YNNKEL (reference sequence). The DNA for the CDR3 is TGTGCCAGCAGCCAGAACAGGGTTAATGAAAAACTGTTTTTT. Encoded protein: CASSQNRVNEKLFF.

With respect to this clonotype: Just one base apart from a much larger clone, this may be a read error. The chain employs TRBV18 and TRBJ2-7; D is uncertain. Germline V lookup: CDR1 KGHSH, CDR2 LQKENI. The V end lost 0 bases, the J end lost 6 bases, and 12 bases lay between the germline ends. This CDR3 contains 14 residues. In DNA form, the CDR3 reads TGTGCCAGCTCACCACCCTACTCAGGATCCGAGCAGTACTTC. This sequence encodes CASSPPYSGSEQYF. Full variable domain (outside the CDR3, taken from reference TRBV18 and TRBJ2-7): NAGVMQNPRHLVRRRGQEARLRCSPMKGHSHVYWYRQLPEEGLKFMVYLQKENIIDESGMPKERFSAEFPKEGPSILRIQQVVRGDSAAYFCASSPPYSGSEQYFGPGTRLTVT.

V and J are TRBV5-5 and TRBJ1-2, with unresolved D. Germline V gene sequence: CDR1 SGHKS, CDR2 YYEKEE (reference sequence). V lost 2 bases and J lost 0, with 14 bases in between. The CDR3 length is 16 residues. CDR3 amino acids: CASSFILRQSNYGYTF. In DNA, the CDR3 is TGTGCCAGCAGCTTCATCCTCCGGCAGTCTAACTATGGCTACACCTTC.

The rearrangement joins TRBV20-1 to TRBJ1-2; TRBD1 might be the D (5 bases). V lost 0 bases and J 4 bases, leaving 12 bases between the germline ends. The CDR3 has 14 residues. Germline assignment: CDR1 DFQATT and CDR2 SNEGSKA (reference sequence). The CDR3 coding sequence is TGCAGTGCTAGAGATCAGAGGGGCGGCTATGGCTACACCTTC. Translation gives CSARDQRGGYGYTF.

A remark on this clonotype: Just one base apart from a much larger clone, this may be a read error. The chain carries TRBV12-3 or TRBV12-4 and TRBJ2-6; TRBD1 is a possible D gene (5 bases). CDR3 length: 17 residues. The CDR3 nucleotides are TGTGCCAGCAGTTTAGCGGGCGGACGCTCTGGGGCCAACGTCCCGACTTTC. It specifies CASSLAGGRSGANVPTF.

The chain carries TRBV7-2 and TRBJ1-6; D is ambiguous. Trimming stripped 5 bases from V and 9 bases from J, with 11 bases between. This CDR3 has 13 amino acids. From germline, CDR1 is SGHTA and CDR2 FQGNSA. CDR3 protein: CASSPDQVSPLHF. Written as DNA, the CDR3 is TGTGCCAGCAGCCCGGACCAGGTTTCACCCCTCCACTTT.

This clonotype was seen many times. V is TRBV7-9 and J is TRBJ2-5; D is unclear. Deletions cut 5 bases from V and 5 bases from J, with 12 bases between. The V gene's germline CDR1 is SEHNR and CDR2 FQNEAQ (reference sequence). The CDR3 extends over 13 amino acids. CDR3 in amino acids: CASSPPLWETQYF. The CDR3 DNA reads TGTGCCAGCAGCCCCCCCCTATGGGAGACCCAGTACTTC.

The chain employs TRBV20-1 and TRBJ2-3; TRBD2 is a possible D gene (7 bases). Germline V lookup: CDR1 DFQATT, CDR2 SNEGSKA (reference sequence). CDR3 length: 14 residues. The CDR3 reads CGTAAGASTDTQYF. The CDR3 DNA reads TGCGGTACGGCGGCGGGGGCTAGCACAGATACGCAGTATTTT.

This clonotype was counted a few times. The chain links TRBV28 to TRBJ1-2; TRBD1 is a possible D gene (5 bases). The V and J ends lost 6 bases and 5 bases respectively, with 19 bases between them. CDR3 length: 15 residues. CDR1 is MDHEN and CDR2 is SYDVKM in the germline V gene. The CDR3 DNA follows: TGTGCCAGCAGGCTACGACAGTCAGATGGTTATGGCTACACCTTC. Translating gives CASRLRQSDGYGYTF.

Note on this clonotype: A clone one base away is much larger, so this may be a read error. V usage is TRBV6-1 and J usage is TRBJ2-7, with 9 nucleotides matching TRBD2. The CDR3 loop spans 15 amino acids. Trimming at V came to 5 bases and at J to 1 base, leaving 6 bases not matched to a gene. Germline-derived CDR1 and CDR2 are MNHNS and SASEGT. The CDR3 reads CASSRLAEESYEQYF. The CDR3 nucleotides are TGTGCCAGCAGTAGACTAGCGGAGGAGTCCTACGAGCAGTACTTC.

Notes on this clonotype: A much larger clone lies a single base off, so this may be a read error. The chain combines TRBV10-2 with TRBJ2-7; 8 bases align to TRBD2. Germline CDR1 and CDR2: WSHSY and SAAADI. The CDR3 has 16 amino acids. The CDR3: CASSELSTSVSYEQDF. As DNA, the CDR3 is TGCGCCAGCAGTGAGTTATCGACTAGCGTCTCCTACGAGCAGGACTTC.

This clonotype was seen a handful of times. The rearrangement links TRBV5-1 to TRBJ1-2, with D uncertain. This CDR3 is 13 amino acids long. CDR1 is SGHRS, CDR2 YFSETQ, per germline. V was clipped by 5 bases and J by 3 bases, with 11 bases between them. The CDR3 bases are TGCGCCAGCAGGAAGGGTGTTGACTATGGCTACACCTTC. Translating it yields CASRKGVDYGYTF.